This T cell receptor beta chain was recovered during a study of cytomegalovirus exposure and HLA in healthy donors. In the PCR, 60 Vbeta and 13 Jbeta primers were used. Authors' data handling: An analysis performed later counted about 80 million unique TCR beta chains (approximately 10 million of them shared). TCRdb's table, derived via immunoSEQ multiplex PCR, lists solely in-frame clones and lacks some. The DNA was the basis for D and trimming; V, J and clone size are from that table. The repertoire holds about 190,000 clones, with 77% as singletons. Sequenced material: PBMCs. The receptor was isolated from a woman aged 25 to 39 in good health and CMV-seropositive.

CDR3 protein: CSARATDGYTF. CDR3 DNA: TGCAGTGCCCGGGCGACAGATGGCTACACCTTC. The genes are TRBV20-1 and TRBJ1-2; possibly TRBD1 for D (5 bases). This CDR3 has 11 amino acids. Deletions cut 6 bases from V and 6 bases from J, with 11 bases between. CDR1 and CDR2 (germline): DFQATT, SNEGSKA (reference sequence).